The 3 T cell receptor beta chains reported below all come from one sample, sequenced in a study of chemoradiotherapy in HPV16-positive cancers. Data came from immunoSEQ multiplex PCR; TCRdb stores just in-frame clones and leaves some out. This table holds roughly 15,000 clones, roughly 89% found once. The sequencing here drew on tumor tissue, taken from a patient who underwent chemoradiotherapy. Receptor source: a human donor with HPV-associated anogenital cancer.

This clone turned up a few times. V usage is TRBV30 and J usage is TRBJ1-2, with a weak D call TRBD1 (6 bases). The V end lost 5 bases, the J end lost 5 bases, and 18 bases lay between the germline ends. The CDR3 runs 14 residues. Germline lookup yields CDR1 GTSNPN and CDR2 SVGIG (reference sequence). CDR3 sequence: CAWSRGGDLYGYTF. CDR3 coding DNA: TGTGCCTGGTCCCGAGGGGGAGATCTGTATGGCTACACCTTC.

CDR3 in DNA: TGTGCCAGCAGCTTAATAGCGGGAGGGGGCAGCACGCAGTATTTT. It specifies CASSLIAGGGSTQYF. The chain links TRBV7-9 to TRBJ2-3, with 11 bases that match TRBD2. The CDR3 loop spans 15 amino acids. J was trimmed by 9 bases and V by 2 bases; bases with no gene match: 7. CDR1 SEHNR and CDR2 FQNEAQ come from the germline V gene (reference sequence). The full variable domain, with the rest looked up from reference TRBV7-9 and TRBJ2-3, is DTGVSQNPRHKITKRGQNVTFRCDPISEHNRLYWYRQTLGQGPEFLTYFQNEAQLEKSRLLSDRFSAERPKGSFSTLEIQRTEQGDSAMYLCASSLIAGGGSTQYFGPGTRLTVL.

The chain carries TRBV9 and TRBJ2-1; 13 bases are shared with TRBD2. The CDR3 is made up of 16 amino acids. The germline V gene encodes CDR1 SGDLS and CDR2 YYNGEE. Trimming took 3 bases from V and 6 from J; bases not matched to a gene: 6. The CDR3 bases are TGTGCCAGCAGCGCACGGACTAGCGGGAGATTCAATGAGCAGTTCTTC. Translating gives CASSARTSGRFNEQFF.